This T cell receptor beta chain was sequenced during a study of human T cells and chemical hapten exposure. The wider study: Chiefly women, the patients showed alopecia areata, totalis or universalis. The study, taken as a whole, reports: DPC sensitization produced no change in TCRs with frequency above 1 in 1000.

About this clonotype itself: Its antigen is currently unknown.

The time point was: patch test 3, about 24 weeks after DPC sensitization. Treatment: therapeutic diphenylcyclopropenone sensitization with weekly scalp DPC. One entry per CDR3 protein, called by TCRdb with MiXCR from the RACE reads. The profile shows about 52,000 distinct CDR3 sequences, 8% to 10% of them singletons. V was trimmed by 1 base and J by 10 bases, leaving 7 bases between them. The CDR3 is 11 residues long. CDR1 and CDR2 (germline): SGHAT, FQNNGV. This material consisted of whole blood, taken in connection with sensitization to the hapten diphenylcyclopropenone (DPC). The chain joins TRBV11-2 to TRBJ1-1, with D uncertain. The clonotype originates from a woman in her forties with alopecia areata. Some clones in this sample may be carry-over from other donors' samples. CDR3 nucleotide sequence: TGTGCCAGCAGCTTAGCTCGTGGAGCTTTCTTT. Translating it yields CASSLARGAFF.